These 3 T cell receptor beta chains were all obtained from the same sample, sequenced in a study of T cells in Graves' hyperthyroidism and ophthalmopathy (dated by TCRdb to between 2019 and 2020). The library was prepared using multiplex PCR. Data came from an Illumina HiSeq 2000. Amplification of TCR beta CDR3 regions was carried out from RNA transcripts. The first round of RT-PCR for the TCR CDR3 was performed with the HTBI primer set and the Qiagen OneStep RT-PCR kit. TCRdb reprocessed the public reads (quality trimming at Q25 with fastp, clone calling with MiXCR) and kept in-frame beta chains. Each entry is one CDR3 protein sequence, shown with its most common DNA and genes. For this sample the table gives approximately 210,000 distinct CDR3 sequences, of which 17% were detected only once. The ten largest account for 50% of the sample. The material sequenced was blood. Receptors originate from a man between 45 and 60 years old with Graves' hyperthyroidism.

This clonotype was detected only a few times. The chain has TRBV9 and TRBJ1-5, with D uncertain. V shed 0 bases and J shed 6 bases, with 7 bases lying between them. This CDR3 spans 13 amino acids. The germline V gene encodes CDR1 SGDLS and CDR2 YYNGEE. The CDR3 is CASSVDAGQPQHF. DNA for the CDR3: TGTGCCAGCAGCGTAGATGCAGGTCAGCCCCAGCATTTT.

In its sample, this clonotype was seen a few times. The rearrangement links TRBV5-1 to TRBJ2-4; the match to TRBD2 covers 12 bases. The V and J ends lost 4 bases and 1 base, in that order; junction bases with no gene match: 18. The CDR3 spans 21 residues. Looked up from germline, CDR1 is SGHRS and CDR2 is YFSETQ. The CDR3 region has the DNA TGCGCCAGCAGCGAGGGAATGTTGACAGCAGGGACTAGCGGGGCCAAAAACATTCAGTACTTC. Translation: CASSEGMLTAGTSGAKNIQYF.

The rearrangement links TRBV7-9 to TRBJ2-1, with TRBD2 identical over 11 bases. Trimming removed 5 bases from V and 5 bases from J; junction bases left unmatched: 5. Germline lookup yields CDR1 SEHNR and CDR2 FQNEAQ (reference sequence). The length of the CDR3 is 15 residues. The CDR3 DNA follows: TGTGCCAGCAGCGTTAGCGGGAGGGGAGACAATGAGCAGTTCTTC. This codes for CASSVSGRGDNEQFF.